This TCR beta chain is drawn from a study of blood T cell repertoires in COVID-19. Study in general: Samples of COVID-19 (acute and convalescent) were obtained from the United States, Italy and Spain. T cells, B-cell-depleted T cells, or PBMCs provided the cDNA or gDNA that served as material.

CDR3 length equals 13 residues. Germline V gene sequence: CDR1 SNHLY, CDR2 FYNNEI. Original processing notes: Reference gene primer amplification gave nucleated cell count estimates. Using immunoSEQ multiplex PCR, the repertoire was profiled, and TCRdb retains in-frame clones only, with some absent. The V and J calls and clone size are taken from that table; D and trimming were inferred from the DNA. The sample lists around 69,000 clones; roughly 87% were seen once. J is TRBJ2-1 and V is TRBV2, with 8 positions matching TRBD1. The clonotype comes from a woman between 50 and 59 years old with active COVID-19. Sequenced: peripheral blood. CDR3 loop: CCLTGADNNEQFF. CDR3 DNA sequence: TGTTGCCTGACAGGGGCTGACAACAATGAGCAGTTCTTC.